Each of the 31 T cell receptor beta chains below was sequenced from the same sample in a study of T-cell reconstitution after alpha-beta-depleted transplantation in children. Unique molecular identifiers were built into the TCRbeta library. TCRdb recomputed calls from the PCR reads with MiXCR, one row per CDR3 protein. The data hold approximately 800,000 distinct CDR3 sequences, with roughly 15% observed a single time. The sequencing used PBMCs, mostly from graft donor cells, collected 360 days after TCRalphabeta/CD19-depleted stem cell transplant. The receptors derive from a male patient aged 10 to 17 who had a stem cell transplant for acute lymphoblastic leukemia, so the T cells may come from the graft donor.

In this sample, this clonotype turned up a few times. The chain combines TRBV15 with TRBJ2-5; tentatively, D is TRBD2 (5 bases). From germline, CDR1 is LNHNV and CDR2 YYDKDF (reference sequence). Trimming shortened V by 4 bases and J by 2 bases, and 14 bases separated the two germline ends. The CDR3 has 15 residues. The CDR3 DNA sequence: TGTGCCACCAGCAAGAGGGCCCTGGAACAAGAGACCCAGTACTTC. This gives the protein CATSKRALEQETQYF.

The CDR3 bases are TGCGCCAGCCAGGGTACGGCGGGAGTCCCCACCGGGGAGCTGTTTTTT. Amino acid sequence: CASQGTAGVPTGELFF. The chain combines TRBV5-1 with TRBJ2-2, with TRBD2 matching over 7 bases. The CDR3 runs to 16 residues. Germline CDR1 reads SGHRS; CDR2 reads YFSETQ. V trimming: 7 bases; J trimming: 4 bases; junction bases outside the gene matches: 13.

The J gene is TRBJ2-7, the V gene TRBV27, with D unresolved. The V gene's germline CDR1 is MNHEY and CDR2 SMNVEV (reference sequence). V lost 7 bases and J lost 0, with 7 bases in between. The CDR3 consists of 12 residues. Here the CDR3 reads CASTGPSYEQYF. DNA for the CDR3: TGTGCCAGCACCGGCCCCTCCTACGAGCAGTACTTC.

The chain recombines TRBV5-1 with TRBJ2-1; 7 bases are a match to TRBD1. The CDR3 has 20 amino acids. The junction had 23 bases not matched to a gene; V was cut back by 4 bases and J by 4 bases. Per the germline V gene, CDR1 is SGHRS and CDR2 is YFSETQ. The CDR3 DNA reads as TGCGCCAGCAGCCGAACCCCCGGGACAGCCAGGACAAAGGTATACAATGAGCAGTTCTTC. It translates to CASSRTPGTARTKVYNEQFF.

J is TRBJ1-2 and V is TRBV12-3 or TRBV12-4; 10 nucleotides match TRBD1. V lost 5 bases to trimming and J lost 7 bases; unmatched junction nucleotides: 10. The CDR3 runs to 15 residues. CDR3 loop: CASSPRQGAKSGYTF. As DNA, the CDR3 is TGTGCCAGCAGTCCCAGACAGGGGGCGAAGAGTGGCTACACCTTC.

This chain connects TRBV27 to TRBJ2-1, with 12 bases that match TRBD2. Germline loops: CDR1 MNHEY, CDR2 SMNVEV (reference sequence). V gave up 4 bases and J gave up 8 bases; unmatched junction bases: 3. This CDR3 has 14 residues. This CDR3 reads CASSWTSGAYEQFF. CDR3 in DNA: TGTGCCAGCAGTTGGACTAGCGGGGCATATGAGCAGTTCTTC.

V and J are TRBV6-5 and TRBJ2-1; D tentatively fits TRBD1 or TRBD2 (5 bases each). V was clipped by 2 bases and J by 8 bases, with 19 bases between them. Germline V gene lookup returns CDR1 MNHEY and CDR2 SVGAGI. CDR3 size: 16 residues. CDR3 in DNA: TGTGCCAGCAGTTACACCGGGACCCCGACTTTCGATGAGCAGTTCTTC. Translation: CASSYTGTPTFDEQFF.

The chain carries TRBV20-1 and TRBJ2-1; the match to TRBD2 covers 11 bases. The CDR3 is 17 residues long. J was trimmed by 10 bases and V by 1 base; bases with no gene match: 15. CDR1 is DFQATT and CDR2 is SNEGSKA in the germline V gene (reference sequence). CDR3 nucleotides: TGCAGTGCTAGAGCAGGGGTAGCGGGAGGGTCCCAAGGGGAGCAGTTCTTC. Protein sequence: CSARAGVAGGSQGEQFF.

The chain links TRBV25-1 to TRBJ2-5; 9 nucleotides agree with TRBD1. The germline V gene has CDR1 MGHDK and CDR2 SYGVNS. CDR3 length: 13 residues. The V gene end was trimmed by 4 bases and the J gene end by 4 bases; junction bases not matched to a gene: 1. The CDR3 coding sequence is TGTGCCAGCAGTGGGGACAGGGCAGAGACCCAGTACTTC. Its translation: CASSGDRAETQYF.

The DNA of the CDR3 is TGTGCCAGCACCCCGGACACAATCTACGAGCAGTACTTC. Protein: CASTPDTIYEQYF. The V and J genes are TRBV28 and TRBJ2-7, with D maybe TRBD1 (5 bases). V was pared by 7 bases and J by 3 bases, with 13 bases between. Germline V lookup: CDR1 MDHEN, CDR2 SYDVKM. The CDR3 contains 13 residues.

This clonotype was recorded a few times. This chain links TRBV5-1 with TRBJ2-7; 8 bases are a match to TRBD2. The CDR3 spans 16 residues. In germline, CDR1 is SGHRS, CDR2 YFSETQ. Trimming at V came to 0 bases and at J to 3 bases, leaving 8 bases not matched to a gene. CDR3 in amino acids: CASSLESGLDVYEQYF. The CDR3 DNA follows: TGCGCCAGCAGCTTGGAATCGGGACTAGATGTCTACGAGCAGTACTTC.

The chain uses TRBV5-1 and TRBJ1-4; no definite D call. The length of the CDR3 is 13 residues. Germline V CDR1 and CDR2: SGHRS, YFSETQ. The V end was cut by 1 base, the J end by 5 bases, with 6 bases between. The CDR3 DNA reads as TGCGCCAGCAGCTTGCAGGAGAATGAAAAACTGTTTTTT. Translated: CASSLQENEKLFF.

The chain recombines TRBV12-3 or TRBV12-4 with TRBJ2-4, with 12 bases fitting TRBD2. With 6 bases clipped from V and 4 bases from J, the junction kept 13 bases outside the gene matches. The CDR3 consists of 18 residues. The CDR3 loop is CASSRPLAGGTAKNIQYF. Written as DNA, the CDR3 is TGTGCCAGCAGCCGTCCCCTAGCGGGAGGGACGGCAAAAAACATTCAGTACTTC.

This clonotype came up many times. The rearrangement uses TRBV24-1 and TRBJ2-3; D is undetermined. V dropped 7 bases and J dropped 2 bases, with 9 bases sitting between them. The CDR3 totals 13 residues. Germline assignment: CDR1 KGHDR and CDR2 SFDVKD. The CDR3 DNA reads TGTGCCACCAGCGCCACGATCACAGATACGCAGTATTTT. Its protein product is CATSATITDTQYF.

CDR3 nucleotide sequence: TGCAGTGCTAGCCGGGACAGGGCTTCCTACGAGCAGTACTTC. Its translation is CSASRDRASYEQYF. The chain employs TRBV20-1 and TRBJ2-7; 9 nucleotides line up with TRBD1. Looked up from germline, CDR1 is DFQATT and CDR2 is SNEGSKA (reference sequence). V dropped 3 bases and J dropped 1; count of bases not matched to a gene: 4. The CDR3 covers 14 residues.

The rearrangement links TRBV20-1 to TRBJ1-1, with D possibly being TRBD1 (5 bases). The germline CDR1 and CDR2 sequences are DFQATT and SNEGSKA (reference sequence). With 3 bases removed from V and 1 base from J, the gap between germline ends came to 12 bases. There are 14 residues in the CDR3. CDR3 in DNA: TGCAGTGCTAGGCGGGGGAGGGGGAACACTGAAGCTTTCTTT. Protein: CSARRGRGNTEAFF.

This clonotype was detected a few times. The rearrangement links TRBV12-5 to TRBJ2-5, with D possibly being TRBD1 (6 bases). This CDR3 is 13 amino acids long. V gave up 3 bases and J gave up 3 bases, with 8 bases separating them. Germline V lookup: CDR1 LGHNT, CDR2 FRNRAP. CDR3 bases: TGTGCTAGTGGTTTAGGACAGAAAGAGACCCAGTACTTC. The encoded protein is CASGLGQKETQYF. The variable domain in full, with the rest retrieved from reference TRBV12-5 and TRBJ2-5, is DARVTQTPRHKVTEMGQEVTMRCQPILGHNTVFWYRQTMMQGLELLAYFRNRAPLDDSGMPKDRFSAEMPDATLATLKIQPSEPRDSAVYFCASGLGQKETQYFGPGTRLLVL.

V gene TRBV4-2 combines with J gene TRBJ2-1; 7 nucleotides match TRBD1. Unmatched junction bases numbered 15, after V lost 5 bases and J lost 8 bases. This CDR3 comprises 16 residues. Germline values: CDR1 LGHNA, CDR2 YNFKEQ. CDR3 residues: CASSTGIRGQGDEQFF. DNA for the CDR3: TGTGCCAGCAGCACGGGGATCCGGGGTCAGGGGGATGAGCAGTTCTTC.

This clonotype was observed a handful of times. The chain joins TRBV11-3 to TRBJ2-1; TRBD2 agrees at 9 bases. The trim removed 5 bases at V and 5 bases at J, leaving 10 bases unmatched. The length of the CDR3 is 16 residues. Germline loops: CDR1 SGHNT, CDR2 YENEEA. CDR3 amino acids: CASSPRSSGINNEQFF. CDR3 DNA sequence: TGTGCCAGCAGCCCCCGTTCTAGCGGGATCAACAATGAGCAGTTCTTC.

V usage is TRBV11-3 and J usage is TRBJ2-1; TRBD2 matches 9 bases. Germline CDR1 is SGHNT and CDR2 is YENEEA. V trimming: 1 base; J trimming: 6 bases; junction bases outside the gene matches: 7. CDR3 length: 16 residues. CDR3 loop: CASSLGVVSGSNEQFF. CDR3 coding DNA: TGTGCCAGCAGCTTAGGGGTGGTTAGCGGGAGCAATGAGCAGTTCTTC. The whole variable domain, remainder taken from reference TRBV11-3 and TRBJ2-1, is EAGVVQSPRYKIIEKKQPVAFWCNPISGHNTLYWYLQNLGQGPELLIRYENEEAVDDSQLPKDRFSAERLKGVDSTLKIQPAELGDSAVYLCASSLGVVSGSNEQFFGPGTRLTVL.

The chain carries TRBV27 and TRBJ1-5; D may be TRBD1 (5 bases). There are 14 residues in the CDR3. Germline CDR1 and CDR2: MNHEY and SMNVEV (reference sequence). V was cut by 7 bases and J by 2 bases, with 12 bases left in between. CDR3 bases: TGTGCCAGCAAGGGGTTCGATGGCAATCAGCCCCAGCATTTT. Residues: CASKGFDGNQPQHF.

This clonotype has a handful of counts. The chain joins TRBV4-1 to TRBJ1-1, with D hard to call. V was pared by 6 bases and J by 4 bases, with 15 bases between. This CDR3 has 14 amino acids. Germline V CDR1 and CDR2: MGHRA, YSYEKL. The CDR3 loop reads CASSFDRASTEAFF. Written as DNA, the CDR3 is TGCGCCAGCAGTTTTGATAGGGCATCCACTGAAGCTTTCTTT.

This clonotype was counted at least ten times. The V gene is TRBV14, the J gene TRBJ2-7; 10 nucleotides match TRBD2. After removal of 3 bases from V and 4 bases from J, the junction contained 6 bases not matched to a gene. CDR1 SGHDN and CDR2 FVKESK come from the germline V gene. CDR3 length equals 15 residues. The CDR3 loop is CASSHPRTSGYEQYF. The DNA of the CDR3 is TGTGCCAGCAGCCATCCGAGGACTAGCGGATACGAGCAGTACTTC.

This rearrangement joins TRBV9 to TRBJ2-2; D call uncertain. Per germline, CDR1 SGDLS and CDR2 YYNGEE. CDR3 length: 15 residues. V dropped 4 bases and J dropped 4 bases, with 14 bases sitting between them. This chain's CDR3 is CASSIFSTPTGELFF. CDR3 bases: TGTGCCAGCAGCATATTTAGTACTCCCACCGGGGAGCTGTTTTTT.

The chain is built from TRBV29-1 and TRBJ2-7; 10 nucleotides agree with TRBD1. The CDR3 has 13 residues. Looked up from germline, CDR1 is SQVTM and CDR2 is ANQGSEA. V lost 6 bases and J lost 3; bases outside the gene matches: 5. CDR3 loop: CSVTRDRGYEQYF. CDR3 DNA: TGCAGCGTCACCCGGGACAGGGGCTACGAGCAGTACTTC.

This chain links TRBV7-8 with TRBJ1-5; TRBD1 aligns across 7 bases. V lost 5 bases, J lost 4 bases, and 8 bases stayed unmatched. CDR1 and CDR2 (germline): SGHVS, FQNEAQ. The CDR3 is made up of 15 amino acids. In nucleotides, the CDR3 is TGTGCCAGCAGCCGGACAGGACACACTAATCAGCCCCAGCATTTT. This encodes CASSRTGHTNQPQHF.

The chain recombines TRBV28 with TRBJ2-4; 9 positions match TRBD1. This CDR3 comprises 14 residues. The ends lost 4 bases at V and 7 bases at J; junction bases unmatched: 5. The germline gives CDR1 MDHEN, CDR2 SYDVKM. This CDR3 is CASSYRGRGNIQYF. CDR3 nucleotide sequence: TGTGCCAGCAGTTACAGGGGGCGCGGGAACATTCAGTACTTC.

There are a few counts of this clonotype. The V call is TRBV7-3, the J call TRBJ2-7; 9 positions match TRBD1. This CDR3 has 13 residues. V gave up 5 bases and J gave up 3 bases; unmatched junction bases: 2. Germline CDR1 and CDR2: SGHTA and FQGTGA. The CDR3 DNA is TGTGCCAGCAGCAGGGACAGGGTCTACGAGCAGTACTTC. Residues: CASSRDRVYEQYF.

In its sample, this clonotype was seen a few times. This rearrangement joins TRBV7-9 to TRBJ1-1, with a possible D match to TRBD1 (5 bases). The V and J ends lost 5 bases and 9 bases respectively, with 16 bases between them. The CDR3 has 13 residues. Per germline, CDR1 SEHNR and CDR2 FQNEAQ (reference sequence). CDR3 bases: TGTGCCAGCAGCCCCTCGGGGGGGATGAAAGCTTTCTTT. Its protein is CASSPSGGMKAFF. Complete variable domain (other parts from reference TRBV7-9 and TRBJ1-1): DTGVSQNPRHKITKRGQNVTFRCDPISEHNRLYWYRQTLGQGPEFLTYFQNEAQLEKSRLLSDRFSAERPKGSFSTLEIQRTEQGDSAMYLCASSPSGGMKAFFGQGTRLTVV.

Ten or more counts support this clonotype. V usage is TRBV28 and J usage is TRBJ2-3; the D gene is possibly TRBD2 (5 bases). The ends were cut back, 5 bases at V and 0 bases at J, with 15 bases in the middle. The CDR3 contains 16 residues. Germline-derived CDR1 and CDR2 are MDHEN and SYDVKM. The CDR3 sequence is CASSPRGSASTDTQYF. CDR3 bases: TGTGCCAGCAGTCCCCGGGGTTCGGCCAGCACAGATACGCAGTATTTT.

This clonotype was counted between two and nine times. The CDR3 DNA follows: TGTGCCAGCAGATCCCTGGGGGAAGTCGCGAACACCGGGGAGCTGTTTTTT. The encoded protein is CASRSLGEVANTGELFF. This chain connects TRBV11-2 to TRBJ2-2, with D possibly called TRBD1 or TRBD2 (5 bases each). Per germline, CDR1 SGHAT and CDR2 FQNNGV. CDR3 size: 17 residues. V dropped 6 bases and J dropped 0 bases, with 17 bases sitting between them.